The entry that follows covers one TCR beta chain sequence. No antigen is known for it. Generated by immunoSEQ multiplex PCR, the TCRdb table keeps only in-frame clones and is missing some. This table has some 980,000 clones, more than 75% appearing once. The data stem from a study of shared clonotypes between healthy human individuals. Study observations and caveats: Sampling was confined to blood; repertoires within tissues likely differ. Clonotype sharing among donors, it was expected, would be affected by sequencing depth. Approximately 5.3% was the fraction of naive CD4 clonotypes found shared across a few donors.

Naive CD45RA+ and memory CD45RA-negative subsets were split from CD4+ cells. V lost 0 bases and J lost 9, with 8 bases in between. CDR3 size: 13 residues. CDR1 is MGHRA and CDR2 is YSYEKL in the germline V gene. The rearrangement uses TRBV4-1 and TRBJ2-2; no firm D call. The sequence derives from a man younger than 30 in good health. Sequenced sample: memory CD4+ T cells sorted from blood. Subset described: CD45RA-negative fraction. As DNA, the CDR3 is TGCGCCAGCAGCCAAGACTGGCACCGGGAGCTGTTTTTT. It yields the protein CASSQDWHRELFF.